Below, 27 T cell receptor beta chains from the same sample are listed, as sequenced in a study of blood T cells in healthy people across ages. Alongside a J-beta primer mix, a sample-barcoded 5' primer served in a second PCR lasting about 7 to 12 cycles. Each CDR3 protein is one row after TCRdb ran MiXCR on the 5' RACE reads. The repertoire holds just under 550,000 distinct CDR3 sequences, with around 24% as singletons. A further study also used this sample, focusing on T cells of mothers and their children.

Source material: blood. These receptors came from a boy aged 5 to 17 in good health.

V gene TRBV5-5 combines with J gene TRBJ2-7; D unresolved. The DNA end favors TRBJ2-1, so the J call may be wrong. The germline V gene has CDR1 SGHKS and CDR2 YYEKEE (reference sequence). The CDR3 sequence is 10 residues long. CDR3 DNA: TGTGCCAGCAGCTTGAGGGAGCAGTTCTTC. Protein sequence: CASSLREQFF.

This clonotype was seen only a few times. The V gene is TRBV29-1, the J gene TRBJ1-1; D is unresolved. This CDR3 is 12 amino acids long. Trimming pared 5 bases from V and 0 bases from J, leaving 7 bases between. The germline gives CDR1 SQVTM, CDR2 ANQGSEA. The CDR3 region is CSVYRLNTEAFF. CDR3 bases: TGCAGCGTTTACAGATTGAACACTGAAGCTTTCTTT.

V and J are TRBV28 and TRBJ2-5; 8 bases fit TRBD1. The CDR3 runs to 15 residues. The germline V gene has CDR1 MDHEN and CDR2 SYDVKM. Losses at the gene ends were 5 bases for V and 3 bases for J; bases not matched to a gene: 8. In DNA form, the CDR3 reads TGTGCCAGCAGTCAACTCAGGGGGCGCGAAGAGACCCAGTACTTC. It specifies CASSQLRGREETQYF.

J is TRBJ2-1 and V is TRBV6-5, with D uncertain. The CDR3 totals 15 residues. Germline V gives CDR1 MNHEY, CDR2 SVGAGI. V lost 5 bases and J lost 6, with 17 bases in between. For the CDR3, the DNA is TGTGCCAGCAGTATAAAACGAACGACCCTCAATGAGCAGTTCTTC. Protein sequence: CASSIKRTTLNEQFF.

CDR3: CASSQGTSNQPQHF. The CDR3 nucleotides are TGTGCCAGCAGCCAGGGGACTAGCAATCAGCCCCAGCATTTT. This chain uses TRBV27 with TRBJ1-5; TRBD1 is a possible D gene (6 bases). The CDR3 runs 14 residues. Germline CDR1 is MNHEY and CDR2 is SMNVEV (reference sequence). V shed 6 bases and J shed 0 bases, with 9 bases lying between them.

This clonotype was seen only a few times. The rearrangement uses TRBV20-1 and TRBJ2-7; D may be TRBD1 (6 bases). This CDR3 has 20 amino acids. V dropped 4 bases and J dropped 4 bases, with 35 bases sitting between them. Germline V lookup: CDR1 DFQATT, CDR2 SNEGSKA (reference sequence). The CDR3: CSANPVKETALDSPYYEQYF. In nucleotides, the CDR3 is TGCAGTGCTAATCCCGTGAAAGAGACCGCCTTGGACAGTCCCTATTACGAGCAGTACTTC.

About this clonotype: The junction differs from germline at one of its ends, possibly a read error. The chain employs TRBV4-1 and TRBJ1-4; D unresolved. Germline CDR1 reads MGHRA; CDR2 reads YSYEKL. The CDR3 sequence is 16 residues long. The CDR3 reads CTSSQGRFPSNEKLFF. CDR3 DNA: TGCACCAGCAGCCAAGGGAGATTCCCCTCTAATGAAAAACTGTTTTTT.

A few counts support this clonotype. This chain uses TRBV11-2 with TRBJ2-1, with 9 bases aligning to TRBD2. The CDR3 length is 17 residues. The V gene's germline CDR1 is SGHAT and CDR2 FQNNGV. The trim removed 1 base at V and 0 bases at J, leaving 4 bases unmatched. This chain's CDR3 is CASSLASGGPSYNEQFF. DNA for the CDR3: TGTGCCAGCAGCTTAGCAAGCGGGGGGCCCTCCTACAATGAGCAGTTCTTC.

This clonotype has a handful of counts. CDR3 sequence: CSARWSNDNIQYF. The CDR3 DNA is TGCAGTGCTAGGTGGTCCAATGATAACATTCAGTACTTC. The chain links TRBV20-1 to TRBJ2-4, with D unclear. Per germline, CDR1 DFQATT and CDR2 SNEGSKA (reference sequence). V dropped 3 bases and J dropped 7 bases, with 13 bases sitting between them. The CDR3 consists of 13 residues.

The gene calls are TRBV9 and TRBJ2-3; D ambiguous. The CDR3 has 16 residues. The germline V gene encodes CDR1 SGDLS and CDR2 YYNGEE. Deletions cut 4 bases from V and 1 base from J, with 16 bases between. This CDR3 reads CASSPNEGYRTDTQYF. CDR3 sequence (DNA): TGTGCCAGCAGCCCCAACGAAGGGTATCGCACAGATACGCAGTATTTT.

This clonotype was counted once. V is TRBV12-5 and J is TRBJ2-1, with a weak D call TRBD2 (5 bases). This CDR3 has 14 residues. Between the trimmed V and J ends, which lost 1 base and 8 bases, there was a span of 12 bases. The germline V gene has CDR1 LGHNT and CDR2 FRNRAP. The CDR3 bases are TGTGCTAGTGGTTTGGGTCTAGCTTCAGATGAGCAGTTCTTC. Its translation: CASGLGLASDEQFF.

This clonotype was seen a few times. This rearrangement joins TRBV20-1 to TRBJ2-5, with D perhaps TRBD1 or TRBD2 (6 bases each). The CDR3 totals 13 residues. The germline gives CDR1 DFQATT, CDR2 SNEGSKA (reference sequence). V shed 2 bases and J shed 5 bases, with 12 bases lying between them. The CDR3 region has the DNA TGCAGTGCTAGACCGGGGGCTCGTGAGACCCAGTACTTC. This gives the protein CSARPGARETQYF.

This clonotype has more than one count but fewer than ten. This rearrangement joins TRBV12-3 or TRBV12-4 to TRBJ2-7; 9 bases map to TRBD1. V shed 6 bases and J 2 bases; nucleotides not matched to a gene: 11. The CDR3 has 16 residues. The CDR3 DNA is TGTGCCAGCAGGGGGGGGACAGGGAACCCTACCTACGAGCAGTACTTC. It yields the protein CASRGGTGNPTYEQYF.

The V gene is TRBV10-3, the J gene TRBJ1-5; D ambiguous. The germline V and J ends were trimmed by 4 bases and 3 bases, with 13 bases remaining between them. The CDR3 is 15 amino acids. Germline loops: CDR1 ENHRY, CDR2 SYGVKD. The DNA for the CDR3 is TGTGCCATCAGTGGGGAGGACGGGAACAATCAGCCCCAGCATTTT. This encodes CAISGEDGNNQPQHF.

The sample holds a few counts of this clonotype. CDR3 region: CASSSRLGNAQSEQFF. The CDR3 nucleotides read TGCGCCAGCAGCTCGCGGCTTGGGAATGCGCAAAGTGAGCAGTTCTTC. The rearrangement joins TRBV5-1 to TRBJ2-1; unclear D gene. The germline V and J ends were trimmed by 3 bases and 9 bases, with 22 bases remaining between them. This CDR3 has 16 amino acids. Germline CDR1 and CDR2: SGHRS and YFSETQ.

This clonotype has more than one count but fewer than ten. CDR3 sequence (DNA): TGCAGCGTTGAAGGAAGGGGAAACGGGAGCTACGAGCAGTACTTC. Translating it yields CSVEGRGNGSYEQYF. The chain combines TRBV29-1 with TRBJ2-5, with TRBD2 as a possible D gene (6 bases). The last part of the DNA fits TRBJ2-7 better; the J call may be wrong. There are 15 residues in the CDR3. Germline-derived CDR1 and CDR2 are SQVTM and ANQGSEA.

The V and J genes are TRBV29-1 and TRBJ2-1; TRBD1 is a possible D gene (5 bases). The CDR3 is made up of 16 amino acids. Trimming pared 7 bases from V and 0 bases from J, leaving 19 bases between. Germline lookup yields CDR1 SQVTM and CDR2 ANQGSEA. As DNA, the CDR3 is TGCAGCGGTTTTCCCCTCCAGGGCACCTCCTACAATGAGCAGTTCTTC. Translation gives CSGFPLQGTSYNEQFF.

The chain combines TRBV3-1 with TRBJ2-7; TRBD2 aligns across 9 bases. In germline, CDR1 is LGHDT, CDR2 YNNKEL (reference sequence). The CDR3 covers 15 residues. The junction had 3 bases not matched to a gene; V was cut back by 1 base and J by 2 bases. This CDR3 is CASSQGAGGTYEQYF. The CDR3 DNA reads as TGTGCCAGCAGCCAAGGAGCGGGGGGTACCTACGAGCAGTACTTC.

V and J are TRBV7-9 and TRBJ1-1, with D possibly TRBD1 on 5 matching bases. The germline V and J ends were trimmed by 0 bases and 11 bases, with 19 bases remaining between them. CDR3 length: 15 residues. CDR1 is SEHNR, CDR2 FQNEAQ, per germline (reference sequence). The CDR3 DNA follows: TGTGCCAGCAGCTTAGCGTCCGGCCGAGGCGGGGGTGCTTTCTTT. Translated, it gives CASSLASGRGGGAFF.

This chain joins TRBV25-1 and TRBJ2-7; 9 bases are shared with TRBD1. J gave up 0 bases and V 5 bases, and 5 bases lay outside the gene matches. CDR1 and CDR2 (germline): MGHDK, SYGVNS. The CDR3 totals 15 residues. DNA for the CDR3: TGTGCCAGCAGTCGCCGGGGACAGGGCTCCTACGAGCAGTACTTC. The encoded protein is CASSRRGQGSYEQYF.

The chain recombines TRBV10-2 with TRBJ2-3; D is unclear. Germline values: CDR1 WSHSY, CDR2 SAAADI. The V and J ends lost 3 bases and 3 bases respectively, with 1 base between them. There are 11 residues in the CDR3. CDR3 nucleotide sequence: TGCGCCAGCAGTGAAACAGATACGCAGTATTTT. It specifies CASSETDTQYF.

The chain recombines TRBV21-1 with TRBJ2-7; the D call of TRBD2 is as the table states it, not checked on the DNA. TRBV21-1 is deemed a pseudogene. The CDR3 loop spans 16 amino acids. As DNA, the CDR3 is TGTGCCAGCAGCACGACTAGAGATAGGTCCTCCTACGAGCAGTACTTC. It encodes CASSTTRDRSSYEQYF.

This rearrangement joins TRBV5-1 to TRBJ2-1; 8 bases agree with TRBD2. This CDR3 contains 16 residues. Germline V gene sequence: CDR1 SGHRS, CDR2 YFSETQ. V shed 4 bases and J 7 bases; nucleotides not matched to a gene: 13. CDR3 region: CASSPGGDTGGNEQFF. DNA of the CDR3: TGCGCCAGCAGCCCGGGGGGGGACACCGGGGGTAATGAGCAGTTCTTC.

This clonotype came up a few times. The CDR3: CASSVGGLRAKNIQYF. For the CDR3, the DNA is TGTGCCAGCAGCGTAGGAGGTCTGAGGGCCAAAAACATTCAGTACTTC. The V and J genes are TRBV9 and TRBJ2-4; D unclear. The CDR3 length is 16 residues. Looked up from germline, CDR1 is SGDLS and CDR2 is YYNGEE. The V end was cut by 0 bases, the J end by 1 base, with 11 bases between. The full variable domain, in which reference TRBV9 and TRBJ2-4 provide the parts outside the CDR3, is DSGVTQTPKHLITATGQRVTLRCSPRSGDLSVYWYQQSLDQGLQFLIQYYNGEERAKGNILERFSAQQFPDLHSELNLSSLELGDSALYFCASSVGGLRAKNIQYFGAGTRLSVL.

The genes are TRBV11-2 and TRBJ2-5; the D gene could be TRBD1 or TRBD2 (6 bases each). The DNA end is more similar to TRBJ2-1, so the J call may be wrong. Germline V CDR1 and CDR2: SGHAT, FQNNGV. The CDR3 runs to 15 residues. Here the CDR3 DNA reads TGTGCCAGCAGCCCTGGGGGCTTGCTAGCGACCGAGCAGTTCTTC. It codes for CASSPGGLLATEQFF.

This clonotype was seen a few times. CDR3 coding DNA: TGTGCCAGCAGTTTAGGGGACAGGACCTTCTCCTACAATGAGCAGTTCTTC. Protein product: CASSLGDRTFSYNEQFF. The chain links TRBV28 to TRBJ2-1, with 8 bases fitting TRBD1. This CDR3 comprises 17 residues. V was pared by 2 bases and J by 0 bases, with 6 bases of the junction left unmatched. The V gene's germline CDR1 is MDHEN and CDR2 SYDVKM.

This clonotype has just a few counts. V usage is TRBV7-9 and J usage is TRBJ2-5; the D gene is possibly TRBD1 (5 bases). V was shortened by 5 bases and J by 3 bases, with 10 bases between the two germline ends. The germline CDR1 and CDR2 sequences are SEHNR and FQNEAQ (reference sequence). The CDR3 length is 13 residues. This CDR3 reads CASSGDSEETQYF. CDR3 in DNA: TGTGCCAGCAGCGGAGACAGCGAAGAGACCCAGTACTTC.